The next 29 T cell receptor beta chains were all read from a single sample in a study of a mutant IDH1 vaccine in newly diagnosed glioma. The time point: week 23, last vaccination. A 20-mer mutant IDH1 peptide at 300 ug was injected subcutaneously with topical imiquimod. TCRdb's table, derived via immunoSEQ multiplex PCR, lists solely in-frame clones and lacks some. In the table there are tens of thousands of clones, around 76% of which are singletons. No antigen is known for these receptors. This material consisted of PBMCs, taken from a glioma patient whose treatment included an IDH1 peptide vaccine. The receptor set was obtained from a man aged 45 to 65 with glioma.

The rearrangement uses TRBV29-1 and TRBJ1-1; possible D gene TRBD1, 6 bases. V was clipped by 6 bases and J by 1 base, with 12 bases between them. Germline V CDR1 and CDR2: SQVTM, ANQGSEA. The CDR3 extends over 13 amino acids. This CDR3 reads CSVLDRPNTEAFF. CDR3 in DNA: TGCAGCGTCCTAGACAGGCCGAACACTGAAGCTTTCTTT.

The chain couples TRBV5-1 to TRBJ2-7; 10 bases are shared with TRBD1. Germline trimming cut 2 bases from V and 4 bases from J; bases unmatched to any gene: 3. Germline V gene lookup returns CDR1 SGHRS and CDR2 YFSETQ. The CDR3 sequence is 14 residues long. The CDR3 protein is CASSFGQGVYEQYF. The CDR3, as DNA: TGCGCCAGCAGCTTCGGACAGGGGGTGTACGAGCAGTACTTC.

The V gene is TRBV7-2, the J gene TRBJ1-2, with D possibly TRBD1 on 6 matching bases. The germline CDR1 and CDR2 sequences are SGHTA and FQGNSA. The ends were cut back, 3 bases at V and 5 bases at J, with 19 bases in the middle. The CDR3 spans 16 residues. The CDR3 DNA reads TGTGCCAGCAGCTTCCGAAGTCGGCAGGGGTCGTATGGCTACACCTTC. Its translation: CASSFRSRQGSYGYTF.

CDR3 sequence: CASTLTGSGNTIYF. The CDR3 DNA is TGTGCCAGCACCCTGACAGGGTCTGGAAACACCATATATTTT. V usage is TRBV6-5 and J usage is TRBJ1-3, with 7 bases matching TRBD1. CDR3 length equals 14 residues. Germline V gene data show CDR1 as MNHEY and CDR2 as SVGAGI. After removal of 7 bases from V and 1 base from J, the junction contained 4 bases not matched to a gene.

This chain's CDR3 is CASSPTRGYSGNTIYF. The DNA for the CDR3 is TGCGCCAGCAGCCCGACTCGGGGTTACTCTGGAAACACCATATATTTT. V usage is TRBV4-1 and J usage is TRBJ1-3, with D hard to call. This CDR3 is 16 amino acids long. The ends were cut back, 4 bases at V and 0 bases at J, with 13 bases in the middle. Germline V gene data show CDR1 as MGHRA and CDR2 as YSYEKL.

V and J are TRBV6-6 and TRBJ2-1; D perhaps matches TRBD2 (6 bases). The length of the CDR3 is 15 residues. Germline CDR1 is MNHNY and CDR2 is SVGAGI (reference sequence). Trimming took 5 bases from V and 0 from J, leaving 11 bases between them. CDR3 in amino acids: CASSDGGPSYNEQFF. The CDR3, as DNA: TGTGCCAGCAGTGACGGGGGACCCTCCTACAATGAGCAGTTCTTC.

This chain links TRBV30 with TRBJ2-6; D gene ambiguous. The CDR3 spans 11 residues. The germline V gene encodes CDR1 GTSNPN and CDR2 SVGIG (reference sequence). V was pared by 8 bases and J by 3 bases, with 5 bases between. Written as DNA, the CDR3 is TGTGCCACCAGTGGGGCCAACGTCCTGACTTTC. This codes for CATSGANVLTF.

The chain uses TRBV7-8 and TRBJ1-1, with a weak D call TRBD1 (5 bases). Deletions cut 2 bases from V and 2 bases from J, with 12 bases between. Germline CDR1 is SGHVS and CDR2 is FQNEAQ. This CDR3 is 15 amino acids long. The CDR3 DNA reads TGTGCCAGCAGCTTAATGGGGGGTGGAAACACTGAAGCTTTCTTT. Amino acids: CASSLMGGGNTEAFF.

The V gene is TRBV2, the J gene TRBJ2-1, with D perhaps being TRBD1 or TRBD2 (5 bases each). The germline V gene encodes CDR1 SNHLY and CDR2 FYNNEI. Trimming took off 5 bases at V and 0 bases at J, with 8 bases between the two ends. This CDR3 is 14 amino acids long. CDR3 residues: CASSLGDSYNEQFF. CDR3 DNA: TGTGCCAGCAGTTTGGGGGACTCCTACAATGAGCAGTTCTTC.

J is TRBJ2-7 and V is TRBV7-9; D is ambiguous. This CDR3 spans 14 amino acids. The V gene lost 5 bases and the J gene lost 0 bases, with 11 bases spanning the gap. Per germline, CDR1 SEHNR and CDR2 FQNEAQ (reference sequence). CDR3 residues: CASSLTSASYEQYF. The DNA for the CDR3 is TGTGCCAGCAGCCTCACGTCAGCCTCCTACGAGCAGTACTTC.

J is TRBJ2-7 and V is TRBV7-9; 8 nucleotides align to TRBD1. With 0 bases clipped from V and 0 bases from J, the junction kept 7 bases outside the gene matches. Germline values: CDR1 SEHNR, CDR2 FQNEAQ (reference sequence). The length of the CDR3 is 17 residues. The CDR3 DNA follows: TGTGCCAGCAGCTTAGCGATAGGGACAGGCTTCTCCTACGAGCAGTACTTC. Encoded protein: CASSLAIGTGFSYEQYF.

The CDR3 DNA follows: TGTGCCAGCTCCCCGACCGGGGGGAGTCGATCCTACGAGCAGTACTTC. It yields the protein CASSPTGGSRSYEQYF. The chain recombines TRBV18 with TRBJ2-7; 7 bases are shared with TRBD2. CDR3 length: 16 residues. The ends lost 6 bases at V and 1 base at J; junction bases unmatched: 12. The V gene's germline CDR1 is KGHSH and CDR2 LQKENI.

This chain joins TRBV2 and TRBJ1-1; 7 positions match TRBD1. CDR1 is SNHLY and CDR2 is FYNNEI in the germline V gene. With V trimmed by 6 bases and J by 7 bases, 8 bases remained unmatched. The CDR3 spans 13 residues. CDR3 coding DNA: TGTGCCAGCAGCGTTAACGGACAGGTTGAAGCTTTCTTT. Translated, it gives CASSVNGQVEAFF.

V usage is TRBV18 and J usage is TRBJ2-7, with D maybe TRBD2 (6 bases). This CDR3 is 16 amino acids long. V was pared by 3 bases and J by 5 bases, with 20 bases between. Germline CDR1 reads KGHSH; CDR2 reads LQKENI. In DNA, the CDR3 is TGTGCCAGCTCACCCCTCGGGGGAAGGGCTTCGGACGAGCAGTACTTC. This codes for CASSPLGGRASDEQYF.

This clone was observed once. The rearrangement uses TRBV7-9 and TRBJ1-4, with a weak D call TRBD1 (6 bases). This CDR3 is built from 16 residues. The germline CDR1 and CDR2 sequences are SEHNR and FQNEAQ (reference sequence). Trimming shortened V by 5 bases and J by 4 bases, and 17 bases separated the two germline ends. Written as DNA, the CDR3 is TGTGCCAGCAGCCCACACGGGGGGCAAGTTAATGAAAAACTGTTTTTT. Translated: CASSPHGGQVNEKLFF.

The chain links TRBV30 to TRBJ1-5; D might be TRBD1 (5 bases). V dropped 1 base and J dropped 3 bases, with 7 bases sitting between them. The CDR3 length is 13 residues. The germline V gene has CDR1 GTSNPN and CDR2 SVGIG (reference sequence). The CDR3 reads CAWSGGANQPQHF. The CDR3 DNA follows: TGTGCCTGGAGTGGTGGGGCCAATCAGCCCCAGCATTTT.

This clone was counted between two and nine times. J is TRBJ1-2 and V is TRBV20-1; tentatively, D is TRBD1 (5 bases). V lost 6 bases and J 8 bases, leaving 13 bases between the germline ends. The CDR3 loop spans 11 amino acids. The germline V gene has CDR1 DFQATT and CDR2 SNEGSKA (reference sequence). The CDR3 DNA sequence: TGCAGTGCCACAGGTGTGGGCGGCTACACCTTC. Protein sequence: CSATGVGGYTF.

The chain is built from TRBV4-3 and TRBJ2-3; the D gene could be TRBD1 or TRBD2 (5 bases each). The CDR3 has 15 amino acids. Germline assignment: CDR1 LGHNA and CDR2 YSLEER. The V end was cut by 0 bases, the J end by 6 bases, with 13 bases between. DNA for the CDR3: TGCGCCAGCAGCCAAGATCAGGGACCGGCGGATACGCAGTATTTT. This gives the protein CASSQDQGPADTQYF.

The CDR3 loop reads CASSLEAFVGELFF. CDR3 nucleotides: TGTGCCAGCAGCTTAGAAGCTTTTGTCGGGGAGCTGTTTTTT. V gene TRBV7-9 combines with J gene TRBJ2-2; D unclear. Trimming shortened V by 1 base and J by 7 bases, and 10 bases separated the two germline ends. The CDR3 covers 14 residues. Germline CDR1 reads SEHNR; CDR2 reads FQNEAQ (reference sequence). Full variable domain (missing parts from reference TRBV7-9 and TRBJ2-2): DTGVSQNPRHKITKRGQNVTFRCDPISEHNRLYWYRQTLGQGPEFLTYFQNEAQLEKSRLLSDRFSAERPKGSFSTLEIQRTEQGDSAMYLCASSLEAFVGELFFGEGSRLTVL.

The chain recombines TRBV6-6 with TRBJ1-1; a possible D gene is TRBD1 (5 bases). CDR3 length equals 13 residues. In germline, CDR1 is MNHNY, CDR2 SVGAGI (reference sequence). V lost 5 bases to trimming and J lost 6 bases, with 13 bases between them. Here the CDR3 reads CASSGDGLAEAFF. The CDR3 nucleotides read TGTGCCAGCAGTGGGGACGGATTGGCTGAAGCTTTCTTT.

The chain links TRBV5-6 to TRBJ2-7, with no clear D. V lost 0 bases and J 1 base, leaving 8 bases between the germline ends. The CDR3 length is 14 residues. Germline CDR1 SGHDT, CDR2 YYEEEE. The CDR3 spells CASSLAVRSYEQYF. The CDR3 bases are TGTGCCAGCAGCTTGGCCGTACGATCCTACGAGCAGTACTTC.

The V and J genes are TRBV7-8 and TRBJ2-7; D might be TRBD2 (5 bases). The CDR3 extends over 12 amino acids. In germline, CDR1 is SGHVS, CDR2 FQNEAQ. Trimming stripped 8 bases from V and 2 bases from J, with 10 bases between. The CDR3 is CASRAGPYEQYF. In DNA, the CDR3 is TGTGCCAGCCGGGCGGGTCCCTACGAGCAGTACTTC.

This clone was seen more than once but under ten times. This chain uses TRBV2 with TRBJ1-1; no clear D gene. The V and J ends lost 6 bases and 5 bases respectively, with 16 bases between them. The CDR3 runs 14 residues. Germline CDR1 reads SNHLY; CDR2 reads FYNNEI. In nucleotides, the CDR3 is TGTGCCAGCAGCCAGACTCCCCGCGGAACTGAAGCTTTCTTT. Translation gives CASSQTPRGTEAFF.

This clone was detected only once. The CDR3 DNA is TGTGCCAGCAGCCCGGGTGGACAGGGTTCCGAGCAGTACTTC. Amino acid sequence: CASSPGGQGSEQYF. This sequence joins TRBV11-3 and TRBJ2-7; 8 nucleotides match TRBD1. The germline V gene encodes CDR1 SGHNT and CDR2 YENEEA. This CDR3 comprises 14 residues. J lost 6 bases, V lost 5 bases, and 9 bases had no gene match. Full variable domain (outside the CDR3, taken from reference TRBV11-3 and TRBJ2-7): EAGVVQSPRYKIIEKKQPVAFWCNPISGHNTLYWYLQNLGQGPELLIRYENEEAVDDSQLPKDRFSAERLKGVDSTLKIQPAELGDSAVYLCASSPGGQGSEQYFGPGTRLTVT.

CDR3 coding DNA: TGCAGCGTTCTGGAGCGGAGGGTCCGGGGACAGGGGAGCACAGATACGCAGTATTTT. It codes for CSVLERRVRGQGSTDTQYF. The chain has TRBV29-1 and TRBJ2-3; 10 bases are a match to TRBD1. Germline values: CDR1 SQVTM, CDR2 ANQGSEA. V was clipped by 5 bases and J by 0 bases; unmatched bases: 17. This CDR3 region has 19 residues.

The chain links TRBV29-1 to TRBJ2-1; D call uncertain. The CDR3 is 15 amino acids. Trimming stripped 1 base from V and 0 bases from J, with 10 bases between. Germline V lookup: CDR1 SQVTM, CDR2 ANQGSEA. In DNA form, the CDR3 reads TGCAGCGTTGAAGGGGCGCAAAGCTCCTACAATGAGCAGTTCTTC. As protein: CSVEGAQSSYNEQFF.

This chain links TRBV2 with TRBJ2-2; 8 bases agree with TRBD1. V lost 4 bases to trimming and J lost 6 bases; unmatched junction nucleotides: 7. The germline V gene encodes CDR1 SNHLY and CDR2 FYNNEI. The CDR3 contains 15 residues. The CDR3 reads CASSGTGRGAGELFF. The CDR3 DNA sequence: TGTGCCAGCAGTGGGACAGGGCGGGGAGCCGGGGAGCTGTTTTTT.

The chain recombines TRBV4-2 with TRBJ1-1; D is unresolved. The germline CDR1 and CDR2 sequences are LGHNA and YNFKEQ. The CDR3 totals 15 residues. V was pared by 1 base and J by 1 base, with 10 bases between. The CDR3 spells CASSQGGSGNTEAFF. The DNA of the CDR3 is TGTGCCAGCAGCCAAGGGGGAAGCGGGAACACTGAAGCTTTCTTT.

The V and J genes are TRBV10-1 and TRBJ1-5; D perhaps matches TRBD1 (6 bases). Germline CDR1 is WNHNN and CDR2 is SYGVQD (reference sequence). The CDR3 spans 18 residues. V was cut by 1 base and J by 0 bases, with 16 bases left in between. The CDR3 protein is CASSELDRSLYSNQPQHF. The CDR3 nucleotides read TGCGCCAGCAGTGAGTTGGACAGAAGCCTTTATAGCAATCAGCCCCAGCATTTT.